This is a list of T cell receptor beta chains from one sample in a study of CD8+CD57+ T cells in acquired aplastic anemia. In TCRdb, the reads were re-called with MiXCR into one record per CDR3 protein. The sample includes approximately 300,000 distinct CDR3 sequences, under 65% seen only once; the top ten take 1.3%. The sequenced material came from sorted CD4+, CD8+, or CD8+CD57+ T cells (not recorded which) from PBMCs. The receptors were sampled from a human donor with aplastic anemia. The CDR3 runs from the conserved cysteine through the conserved F or W. A D gene is named only where the DNA matches it firmly. Rows give clone size only sometimes, using once, few, many, or a class for an expanded clone.

cdr3_nt,cdr3_aa,d_call,j_call,v_call,cdr3_length,clone_size
TGTGCCAGCAGCTTGGAGGCAGGAGGTTCTTTCTTT,CASSLEAGGSFF,.,TRBJ1-1,TRBV5-8,12,many
TGTGCCAGCAACCGAGGACTAGCGGGTTCGAACACCGGGGAGCTGTTTTTT,CASNRGLAGSNTGELFF,TRBD2,TRBJ2-2,TRBV7-9,17,many
TGTGCCAGCAGTTTATGGCTAGCGGGAGGGCCTGTTGAGCAGTTCTTC,CASSLWLAGGPVEQFF,TRBD2,TRBJ2-1,TRBV27,16,few
TGTGCCAGCAGTGGGCTAGCGGGAGCAGATACGCAGTATTTT,CASSGLAGADTQYF,TRBD2,TRBJ2-3,TRBV6-4,14,.
TGTGCCATCAGTGGGTCGGCTAGCGGATCCTACGAGCAGTACTTC,CAISGSASGSYEQYF,TRBD2,TRBJ2-7,TRBV10-3,15,.
TGTGCCAGCAGTCCGTGGGGGGTCTGGGGCTACACCTTC,CASSPWGVWGYTF,.,TRBJ1-2,TRBV27,13,.
TGTGCCAGCAGTGGTTTCGGGGGCAGAGTCGCCTACGAGCAGTACTTC,CASSGFGGRVAYEQYF,.,TRBJ2-7,TRBV2,16,.
TGTGCCAGCAGTGCCTCACGCCGCGGTATTACCACAGATACGCAGTATTTT,CASSASRRGITTDTQYF,.,TRBJ2-3,TRBV2,17,.
TGTGCCAGCAGTTTCATTCCGGGGGGGATTAACGAGCAGTTCTTC,CASSFIPGGINEQFF,TRBD2,TRBJ2-1,TRBV12-3/TRBV12-4,15,many
TGTGCCACACGGCCCCCAGGAAACACCGGGGAGCTGTTTTTT,CATRPPGNTGELFF,.,TRBJ2-2,TRBV10-3,14,.
TGCAGTGCTAGAGAGGGGGTGCTAGCCGAGCAGTACTTC,CSAREGVLAEQYF,.,TRBJ2-7,TRBV20-1,13,.
TGTGCCAGCAGCTTACCAAAGACAGGGGGCGACTATAGCTCCTACGAGCAGTACTTC,CASSLPKTGGDYSSYEQYF,TRBD1,TRBJ2-7,TRBV7-3,19,.
TGTGCCAGCAGCTTAGCTCAGTGGACAGGGGGCCTTCAAGAGACCCAGTACTTC,CASSLAQWTGGLQETQYF,TRBD1,TRBJ2-5,TRBV7-6,18,.
TGCGCCAGCAGGAGGACAGCTCCTGACGAGCAGTACTTC,CASRRTAPDEQYF,.,TRBJ2-7,TRBV10-1,13,once
TGTGCCAGCAGTCCCAGGGACAGGGGGCGTGGGAATGAGCAGTTCTTC,CASSPRDRGRGNEQFF,TRBD1,TRBJ2-1,TRBV12-3/TRBV12-4,16,many
TGTGCCACCCAGACAGAGTTGAATCAGCCCCAGCATTTT,CATQTELNQPQHF,.,TRBJ1-5,TRBV5-4,13,.
TGTGCCAGCAGTAGTTCGGGCCCGGGGGTTACCTATGGCTACACCTTC,CASSSSGPGVTYGYTF,.,TRBJ1-2,TRBV2,16,.
TGCGCCAGCAGCCAAGGTGACCAGGGCTACGACGAGCAGTACTTC,CASSQGDQGYDEQYF,.,TRBJ2-7,TRBV4-3,15,.
TGTGCCAGCAGCCATAAGGTGAACGCTGAAGCTTTCTTT,CASSHKVNAEAFF,.,TRBJ1-1,TRBV3-1,13,.
TGCGCCAGCAGCTCACCGCGGACAGGGTCGAACACTGAAGCTTTCTTT,CASSSPRTGSNTEAFF,TRBD1,TRBJ1-1,TRBV5-1,16,.
TGTGCCAGCAGCCCGACAGGGGGCTGGCACGAGCAGTACTTC,CASSPTGGWHEQYF,TRBD1,TRBJ2-7,TRBV7-3,14,few
TGTGCCAGCAGTCAGGGAGGGGTGCAGTACTTC,CASSQGGVQYF,TRBD2,TRBJ2-7,TRBV6-5,11,many
TGTGCCAGCAGCTTGTCCCGGCGGGGTGGAGGAGATACGCAGTATTTT,CASSLSRRGGGDTQYF,.,TRBJ2-3,TRBV5-8,16,.
TGTGCCAGCAGCTTAGACGGGGGGGCGACAGATACGCAGTATTTT,CASSLDGGATDTQYF,TRBD2,TRBJ2-3,TRBV7-6,15,many
TGTGCCAAGGAGAGTAGCACAGATACGCAGTATTTT,CAKESSTDTQYF,.,TRBJ2-3,TRBV2,12,.
TGTGCCACCAGCGCCAGCAGCTTGGAAGGAGCGGGGTACAATGAGCAGTTCTTC,CATSASSLEGAGYNEQFF,TRBD2,TRBJ2-1,TRBV24-1,18,.
TGTGGCAGCAGCCACTATGAGACCCAGTACTTC,CGSSHYETQYF,.,TRBJ2-5,TRBV14,11,.
TGCAGTGTAAGACTAGCGGGACCCTACAATGAGCAGTTCTTC,CSVRLAGPYNEQFF,TRBD2,TRBJ2-1,TRBV20-1,14,.
TGCAGTGCTCCGACCGTATCCCGAAGGACAGATACGCAGTATTTT,CSAPTVSRRTDTQYF,.,TRBJ2-3,TRBV20-1,15,many
TGTGCCAGCAGTTTAGGGGGGACTAGCCTATACGAGCAGTACTTC,CASSLGGTSLYEQYF,TRBD2,TRBJ2-7,TRBV12-3/TRBV12-4,15,once
TGTGCCATCATCCCTCCTGGGGTGACAGAGCAGTATTTT,CAIIPPGVTEQYF,.,TRBJ2-3,TRBV3-1,13,.
TGTGCCAGCAGTGAAGAAGGCAGGGCCTATGGCTACACCTTC,CASSEEGRAYGYTF,.,TRBJ1-2,TRBV25-1,14,few
TGCAGTGCTAGAAGCGCGTCGCCCGCCGGCGGGGTAGGCACTGAAGCTTTCTTT,CSARSASPAGGVGTEAFF,.,TRBJ1-1,TRBV20-1,18,many
TGTGCCAGTAGTTCCCGACTAGCCATATCCGGGGATACGCAGTATTTT,CASSSRLAISGDTQYF,TRBD2,TRBJ2-3,TRBV19,16,many